Below are 7 T cell receptor beta chains sequenced from a single sample in a study of cytomegalovirus exposure and HLA in healthy donors. In the PCR, 60 Vbeta and 13 Jbeta primers were used. The repertoire was sequenced with immunoSEQ multiplex PCR; TCRdb's copy has only in-frame clones and lacks some. Of roughly 60,000 clones listed, around three quarters are singletons. Sequencing was carried out using PBMCs. These receptors were obtained from a woman aged 55 to 70 in good health and CMV-seropositive.

The sample holds a few counts of this clone. The chain carries TRBV6-6 and TRBJ1-1, with TRBD1 matching over 7 bases. The CDR3 is 10 amino acids. J lost 11 bases, V lost 6 bases, and 3 bases had no gene match. Germline assignment: CDR1 MNHNY and CDR2 SVGAGI (reference sequence). The CDR3 sequence is CASSRGVAFF. Here the CDR3 DNA reads TGTGCCAGCAGCAGGGGGGTGGCTTTCTTT.

This chain links TRBV7-2 with TRBJ1-1; D unresolved. Trimming took off 7 bases at V and 6 bases at J, with 15 bases between the two ends. CDR1 and CDR2 (germline): SGHTA, FQGNSA. The CDR3 consists of 13 residues. The CDR3 spells CASTPAGTPEAFF. The CDR3 DNA reads TGTGCCAGCACCCCGGCAGGCACCCCTGAAGCTTTCTTT.

The chain is built from TRBV19 and TRBJ1-1, with 7 bases identical to TRBD1. Germline V gives CDR1 LNHDA, CDR2 SQIVND (reference sequence). There are 15 residues in the CDR3. Trimming at V came to 4 bases and at J to 1 base, leaving 6 bases not matched to a gene. The CDR3 DNA reads TGTGCCAGTAGTACGGCAGGGGGACCGAACACTGAAGCTTTCTTT. It is translated as CASSTAGGPNTEAFF. Variable domain in full (rest from reference TRBV19 and TRBJ1-1): DGGITQSPKYLFRKEGQNVTLSCEQNLNHDAMYWYRQDPGQGLRLIYYSQIVNDFQKGDIAEGYSVSREKKESFPLTVTSAQKNPTAFYLCASSTAGGPNTEAFFGQGTRLTVV.

On this clone itself: Other DNA sequences in this sample translate to the same CDR3. V usage is TRBV2 and J usage is TRBJ2-4; D is perhaps TRBD1 (5 bases). Germline V gives CDR1 SNHLY, CDR2 FYNNEI. V gave up 3 bases and J gave up 8 bases, with 20 bases separating them. The CDR3 runs 16 residues. The CDR3 loop is CASSDGPGWARDIQYF. The CDR3 DNA reads TGTGCCAGCAGTGACGGGCCCGGGTGGGCCAGGGACATTCAGTACTTC.

The chain uses TRBV18 and TRBJ2-2; no clear D gene. V was trimmed by 1 base and J by 5 bases, leaving 11 bases between them. CDR3 size: 15 residues. Germline CDR1 and CDR2: KGHSH and LQKENI. The DNA for the CDR3 is TGTGCCAGCTCACCACTGCCAGTCGGGACCGGGGAGCTGTTTTTT. Translated, it gives CASSPLPVGTGELFF.

The chain has TRBV5-1 and TRBJ2-1; the match to TRBD2 covers 9 bases. The CDR3 is made up of 14 amino acids. Germline V lookup: CDR1 SGHRS, CDR2 YFSETQ. V dropped 2 bases and J dropped 7; count of bases not matched to a gene: 4. DNA of the CDR3: TGCGCCAGCAGCTTTAGCGGGGGAGGAAATGAGCAGTTCTTC. Encoded protein: CASSFSGGGNEQFF.

The gene calls are TRBV19 and TRBJ1-1, with D tentatively TRBD1 (5 bases). This CDR3 comprises 18 residues. Between the trimmed V and J ends, which lost 3 bases and 1 base, there was a span of 21 bases. Germline V gene lookup returns CDR1 LNHDA and CDR2 SQIVND (reference sequence). This CDR3 is CASSMRLRQGLKNTEAFF. The DNA of the CDR3 is TGTGCCAGTAGTATGAGGTTAAGGCAGGGCCTGAAGAACACTGAAGCTTTCTTT. Full variable domain (remainder filled in from reference TRBV19 and TRBJ1-1): DGGITQSPKYLFRKEGQNVTLSCEQNLNHDAMYWYRQDPGQGLRLIYYSQIVNDFQKGDIAEGYSVSREKKESFPLTVTSAQKNPTAFYLCASSMRLRQGLKNTEAFFGQGTRLTVV.